This TCR beta chain was recorded in a study of cytomegalovirus exposure and HLA in healthy donors. PCR involved 60 Vbeta and 13 Jbeta primers. Using immunoSEQ multiplex PCR, the repertoire was profiled, and TCRdb retains in-frame clones only, with some absent. Of over 150,000 clones listed, 73% were seen once; the top ten hold approximately 5.1%. Trimming took 3 bases from V and 5 from J; bases not matched to a gene: 10. The V gene's germline CDR1 is LNHDA and CDR2 SQIVND (reference sequence). This CDR3 has 16 residues. The source of this sequence is a woman between 18 and 29 years old in good health and CMV-seropositive. The sequencing sample was made of PBMCs. The V and J genes are TRBV19 and TRBJ2-5; TRBD2 agrees at 9 bases. CDR3 in DNA: TGTGCCAGTAGTATTCCGGCGCGGGGGGGCTGGGAGACCCAGTACTTC. Translating it yields CASSIPARGGWETQYF. Complete variable domain (other parts from reference TRBV19 and TRBJ2-5): DGGITQSPKYLFRKEGQNVTLSCEQNLNHDAMYWYRQDPGQGLRLIYYSQIVNDFQKGDIAEGYSVSREKKESFPLTVTSAQKNPTAFYLCASSIPARGGWETQYFGPGTRLLVL.